This T cell receptor (beta chain) was captured by sequencing in a study of CD4+ T cells in melanoma. Overall study findings and caveats: CD8+ T cell, macrophage and B cell function reportedly correlated with neoantigen-specific CD4+ T cells. In melanoma, neoantigen-specific CD4+ T cells reportedly differed in differentiation state.

The V gene's germline CDR1 is SGHTS and CDR2 YDEGEE. V lost 5 bases and J lost 5, with 13 bases in between. The CDR3 consists of 13 residues. With regard to this clone: Antigen unknown.

TCRdb's copy holds only in-frame clones and misses some; the assay was immunoSEQ multiplex PCR. This sample has some 110,000 clones, with 80% to 95% found just once. The sample comprised peripheral blood. The clonotype was recovered from a human donor with melanoma. V and J are TRBV5-8 and TRBJ2-5, with D perhaps being TRBD1 or TRBD2 (6 bases each). The CDR3 DNA reads as TGTGCCAGCAGTTTTACAGGGAGGGAGACCCAGTACTTC. Protein: CASSFTGRETQYF.